The table lists the clone carrying this TCR beta chain with a few counts. Its antigen remains unidentified. CDR3 length equals 19 residues. Germline V gene sequence: CDR1 MDHEN, CDR2 SYDVKM. J lost 3 bases, V lost 1 base, and 9 bases had no gene match. The data were obtained in a study of identical twins. Study observations and caveats: Alpha sequences out of frame and shared by twins had excess low generation probability.

In TCRdb, the 5' RACE reads were re-called with MiXCR into one record per CDR3 protein. The table lists about 500,000 distinct CDR3 sequences, 14% of them singletons. These same records also appear under a second study, on yellow fever vaccine responses in identical twins.

The rearrangement joins TRBV28 to TRBJ1-4; 12 bases map to TRBD1. The source is a woman between 18 and 29 years old in good health. The sequencing sample was made of CD4+ T cells sorted from blood. CDR3 sequence: CASSLSGTGGLGANEKLFF. As DNA, the CDR3 is TGTGCCAGCAGTTTATCGGGGACAGGGGGCCTCGGGGCTAATGAAAAACTGTTTTTT.